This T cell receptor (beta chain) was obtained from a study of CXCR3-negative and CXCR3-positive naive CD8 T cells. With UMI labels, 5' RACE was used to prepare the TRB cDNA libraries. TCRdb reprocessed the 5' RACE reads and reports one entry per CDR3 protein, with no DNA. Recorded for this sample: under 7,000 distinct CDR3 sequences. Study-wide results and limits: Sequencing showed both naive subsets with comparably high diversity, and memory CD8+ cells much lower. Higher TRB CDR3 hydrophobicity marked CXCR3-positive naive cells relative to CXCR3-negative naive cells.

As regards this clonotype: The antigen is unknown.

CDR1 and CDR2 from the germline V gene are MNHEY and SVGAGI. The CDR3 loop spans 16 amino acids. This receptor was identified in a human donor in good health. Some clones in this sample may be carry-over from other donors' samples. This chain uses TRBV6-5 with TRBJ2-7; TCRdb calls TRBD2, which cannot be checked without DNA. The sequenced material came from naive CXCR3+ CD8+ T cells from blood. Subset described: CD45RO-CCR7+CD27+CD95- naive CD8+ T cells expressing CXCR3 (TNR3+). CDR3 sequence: CASSYSPGGPSYEQYF.